The clone carrying this T cell receptor beta chain was seen more than once but under ten times. This sample is part of a study of T cells in localized non-small cell lung cancer. Here immunoSEQ multiplex PCR was the method, and the copy in TCRdb shows in-frame clones only, minus some. The sample has 950 to 1,500 clones, about a fifth seen once; the top ten hold 15% to 20%. This sample comprised normal lung tissue next to the tumor, obtained before any cancer treatment. The source is a man aged 40 to 70 with stage III squamous cell lung carcinoma.

The CDR3 here is CASSHGPNTEAFF. The CDR3 region has the DNA TGTGCCAGCAGCCACGGACCAAACACTGAAGCTTTCTTT. V is TRBV7-2 and J is TRBJ1-1; D gene uncertain. This CDR3 has 13 amino acids. V was shortened by 5 bases and J by 2 bases, with 9 bases between the two germline ends. The germline gives CDR1 SGHTA, CDR2 FQGNSA.